This T cell receptor (beta chain) was found in a study of T cells after yellow fever vaccination (dated by TCRdb to 2018 to 2020). Broadly, across the study: The SMART-Seq v4 Ultra Low Input RNA kit was used to prepare libraries from fractions with low cell numbers. To follow T-cell clones before and after primary and booster YFV17D yellow fever vaccination, bulk TCR alpha and beta repertoires were sequenced over time. Two healthy male donors, one aged 18 to 30 and one aged 30 to 39 years, made up the cohort. Blood was drawn at multiple timepoints before and after primary and secondary immunization, with bulk PBMC replicates and cell subsets isolated. Beyond this particular receptor, the publication reports: A small fraction of clonotypes showed up in both the CD4 and CD8 compartments, probably as a result of convergent recombination. Compared with the primary T-cell response, the secondary T-cell response was weaker but faster, peaking on day 5 rather than day 15. The study included only a couple of donors, which limits how far the findings can be generalized. FACS-sorted repertoires could contain abundant contaminating clonotypes from the bulk population, so computational filtering was required. After the booster, most of the clones that had expanded following primary vaccination were detected again (almost 98% of CD4 and 88% of CD8), which suggests that memory was broadly maintained.

The label giving this sample's treatment or condition can be read as: live attenuated yellow fever vaccine strain. A standard Ficoll-Paque protocol was used to isolate PBMCs from peripheral blood. Dynabeads CD4 and CD8 positive selection kits were used to isolate the CD4 and CD8 T-cell fractions. TriZol was used to extract RNA from bulk PBMCs, from CD4 and CD8 fractions, and from dextramer-positive and dextramer-negative fractions. Synthesis of TCR cDNA relied on 5'RACE template switching, a step that introduced a universal primer site along with unique molecular identifiers. Priming for cDNA synthesis came from both the TCR alpha and TCR beta constant segments. Library amplification involved two PCR steps, and the second step added sample barcodes and sequencing adapters. Sequencing of the libraries was done on either Illumina HiSeq 2500 (2x100 bp) or NovaSeq (2x150 bp). As for the authors' bioinformatics: Demultiplexing of reads and collapsing into UMI consensus sequences were performed with MIGEC, and V(D)J alignment was carried out with MiXCR. Using edgeR on replicate PBMC samples, clonotypes were called vaccine-responding if FDR was below 0.01 and the log2 fold change was above 5 up to day 15. Each bulk clonotype was labeled CD4 or CD8 based on which sequenced repertoire, CD4 or CD8, contained the clonotype at higher abundance. TCRdb handled the public reads itself, with Q25 trimming in fastp and clone calling in MiXCR, and kept productive beta chains. Entries are consolidated by CDR3 protein sequence, retaining the most common genes and DNA. In this record, the V and J calls reflect TCRdb's handling and not the investigators' own analysis. The sample table lists a few hundred thousand distinct CDR3 sequences, around 6.7% of them with a count of one. The ten largest clones represent 1% to 1.2% of the sample.

Looking up the germline V gene yields CDR1 SGHVS and CDR2 FQNEAQ. After removal of 3 bases from V and 1 base from J, the junction retains 12 bases not matched to a gene. Inclusive of the bounding cysteine and phenylalanine, the CDR3 is 18 residues long. Only the CDR3 DNA stays, 54 bases, in frame from base 1. This clonotype was seen a handful of times. Its antigen is currently not known. The sample holds no much larger clone one base away, and base qualities are not on file. The sample consisted of CD4+ T cells sorted from PBMCs, taken on the day of the yellow fever booster vaccination. Recombination joined TRBV7-8 with TRBJ2-7; 10 of the junction bases match TRBD2. The clonotype was recovered from a man aged 30-40 years who received the YFV17D yellow fever vaccine. In nucleotides, the sequence is TGTGCCAGCAGCTTTCGATCTAGCGGGAGACCCTTGTCCTACGAGCAGTACTTC. This translates into CASSFRSSGRPLSYEQYF.